A single sample gave rise to the 9 T cell receptor beta chains below, sequenced in a study of shared clonotypes between healthy human individuals. Profiling relied on immunoSEQ multiplex PCR, and the TCRdb table lists in-frame clones only, not all of them. The top ten clones hold approximately 1.5% of a sample with roughly 1 million clones, around 76% of them seen once. Specimen: memory CD4+ T cells sorted from blood. As to subset: CD45RA-negative fraction. These receptor sequences come from a man aged 18 to 35 in good health.

The V and J genes are TRBV27 and TRBJ2-7, with 8 bases aligning to TRBD1. The CDR3 covers 15 residues. In germline, CDR1 is MNHEY, CDR2 SMNVEV (reference sequence). V lost 5 bases and J lost 3; bases outside the gene matches: 9. Here the CDR3 reads CASSPGQGSFYEQYF. The CDR3 nucleotides read TGTGCCAGCAGTCCCGGACAGGGTTCTTTCTACGAGCAGTACTTC.

The sample holds one count of this clone. The V gene is TRBV12-2, the J gene TRBJ1-1; the D segment call TRBD1 is taken from the table without a DNA check. TRBV12-2 is reported as a pseudogene. The CDR3 is made up of 17 amino acids. The CDR3 DNA is TGTGCAAGTCGCTTACAGGGGCAGGGTGAATTGAACACTGAAGCTTTCTTT. Translation: CASRLQGQGELNTEAFF.

The chain couples TRBV7-6 to TRBJ1-1; D perhaps matches TRBD1 (6 bases). Trimming pared 6 bases from V and 2 bases from J, leaving 10 bases between. Per the germline V gene, CDR1 is SGHVS and CDR2 is FNYEAQ. CDR3 length: 13 residues. CDR3 sequence: CASRGTPNTEAFF. CDR3 DNA sequence: TGTGCCAGCAGGGGGACACCTAACACTGAAGCTTTCTTT.

The rearrangement uses TRBV18 and TRBJ2-5; 8 bases match TRBD1. This CDR3 has 15 residues. V was pared by 6 bases and J by 5 bases, with 11 bases of the junction left unmatched. The germline CDR1 and CDR2 sequences are KGHSH and LQKENI. The CDR3, as DNA: TGTGCCAGCTCCCGACAGGGGAGTAGTGGGGAGACCCAGTACTTC. Its translation: CASSRQGSSGETQYF.

V usage is TRBV5-1 and J usage is TRBJ1-1; a possible D gene is TRBD1 (6 bases). Trimming left V 2 bases short and J 9 bases short, with 11 bases between. The germline V gene encodes CDR1 SGHRS and CDR2 YFSETQ. The CDR3 consists of 12 residues. The CDR3 here is CASSFNGQKAFF. The DNA for the CDR3 is TGCGCCAGCAGCTTCAACGGACAGAAAGCTTTCTTT.

The chain joins TRBV10-3 to TRBJ1-5; TRBD1 is a possible D gene (5 bases). V was cut by 3 bases and J by 2 bases, with 8 bases left in between. CDR1 and CDR2 from the germline V gene are ENHRY and SYGVKD. This CDR3 contains 14 residues. In nucleotides, the CDR3 is TGTGCCATCAGTGACAGGGATGGCAATCAGCCCCAGCATTTT. Its protein is CAISDRDGNQPQHF.

This chain joins TRBV6-5 and TRBJ2-7; 10 bases are shared with TRBD1. CDR3 size: 14 residues. J gave up 2 bases and V 4 bases, and 2 bases lay outside the gene matches. Germline CDR1 is MNHEY and CDR2 is SVGAGI. The CDR3 DNA is TGTGCCAGCAGTTTAGGGACAGGGGCCTACGAGCAGTACTTC. Residues: CASSLGTGAYEQYF.

The chain has TRBV5-1 and TRBJ2-3; D may be TRBD2 (5 bases). CDR1 is SGHRS and CDR2 is YFSETQ in the germline V gene. The CDR3 runs 14 residues. Trimming pared 9 bases from V and 0 bases from J, leaving 14 bases between. The CDR3 protein is CATRESGSTDTQYF. DNA of the CDR3: TGCGCCACCCGGGAAAGTGGTAGCACAGATACGCAGTATTTT.

The chain is built from TRBV6-5 and TRBJ2-5, with 10 bases identical to TRBD1. Germline V gene sequence: CDR1 MNHEY, CDR2 SVGAGI. This CDR3 is built from 14 residues. The junction had 4 bases not matched to a gene; V was cut back by 2 bases and J by 7 bases. CDR3 nucleotides: TGTGCCAGCAGTTACACCCGGGACAGGGGGACCCAGTACTTC. The encoded protein is CASSYTRDRGTQYF.